This T cell receptor beta chain is from a study of blood T cell repertoires in COVID-19. Study information: Sites in the United States, Italy and Spain provided acute and convalescent COVID-19 samples.

This CDR3 comprises 12 residues. The germline V gene encodes CDR1 ENHRY and CDR2 SYGVKD. V gave up 4 bases and J gave up 3 bases, with 3 bases separating them. Assay: immunoSEQ multiplex PCR; the TCRdb copy retains only in-frame clones and omits some. The table includes approximately 500,000 clones, around 90% detected once. The clonotype originates from a woman between 45 and 60 years old with COVID-19, enrolled during active disease. This sequence joins TRBV10-3 and TRBJ2-2; D remains unclear. The sample was peripheral blood. The CDR3 here is CAISVDTGELFF. The CDR3 DNA follows: TGTGCCATCAGTGTCGACACCGGGGAGCTGTTTTTT.